The clone carrying this T cell receptor (beta chain) appeared a single time. This entry comes from a study of blood T cell repertoires in COVID-19. Turning to the study itself: The cDNA or gDNA used as material had been derived from T cells, B-cell-depleted T cells, or PBMCs.

Profiling relied on immunoSEQ multiplex PCR, and the TCRdb table lists in-frame clones only, not all of them. The table includes some 190,000 clones, about 70% detected once. The V end was cut by 6 bases, the J end by 7 bases, with 9 bases between. Looked up from germline, CDR1 is SNHLY and CDR2 is FYNNEI. This CDR3 is 11 amino acids long. Sample: peripheral blood. The rearrangement uses TRBV2 and TRBJ1-1, with a tentative D call TRBD1 (5 bases). The origin of this receptor is a woman in her forties or fifties with active or convalescent COVID-19. CDR3 sequence: CASSLQVEAFF. The CDR3 DNA follows: TGTGCCAGCAGCCTACAGGTTGAAGCTTTCTTT.